The 13 T cell receptor beta chains listed next were all sequenced from one sample in a study of CD8 T cells in ankylosing spondylitis. TCRdb called the 5' RACE reads again in MiXCR, with one record for every CDR3 protein. The data hold some 250,000 distinct CDR3 sequences, with approximately 24% observed a single time. Sequencing was carried out using blood, either unsorted or a sorted T cell fraction (not recorded which). These receptor sequences come from a male donor with ankylosing spondylitis or in good health (not recorded which).

The table lists this clonotype with many counts. The chain joins TRBV21-1 to TRBJ1-5; the DNA was not used to check the table's D call, TRBD1. TRBV21-1 is a pseudogene. This CDR3 has 13 residues. CDR3 loop: CASGGWKNQPQHF. The CDR3 region has the DNA TGTGCCAGCGGGGGTTGGAAGAATCAGCCCCAGCATTTT.

The genes are TRBV10-3 and TRBJ1-4; no definite D call. The length of the CDR3 is 11 residues. CDR1 ENHRY and CDR2 SYGVKD come from the germline V gene. V lost 5 bases to trimming and J lost 4 bases, with 2 bases between them. CDR3 sequence reads: CAISYNEKLFF. CDR3 DNA: TGTGCCATCAGTTATAATGAAAAACTGTTTTTT.

This clonotype was detected only a few times. This chain links TRBV29-1 with TRBJ1-2; tentative D call: TRBD1 (6 bases). V dropped 7 bases and J dropped 5 bases, with 14 bases sitting between them. Germline CDR1 SQVTM, CDR2 ANQGSEA. CDR3 length: 12 amino acids. CDR3 amino acids: CSAHSDSYGYTF. CDR3 DNA: TGCAGCGCCCACTCGGACAGTTATGGCTACACCTTC.

In this sample, this clonotype turned up many times. The chain is built from TRBV15 and TRBJ2-1; the D gene is possibly TRBD1 (6 bases). Germline V gives CDR1 LNHNV, CDR2 YYDKDF (reference sequence). The CDR3 has 17 amino acids. The V end was cut by 0 bases, the J end by 1 base, with 13 bases between. CDR3 nucleotide sequence: TGTGCCACCAGCAGAGATTCAGGGGCGAGGTCCTACAATGAGCAGTTCTTC. Amino acid sequence: CATSRDSGARSYNEQFF.

V usage is TRBV20-1 and J usage is TRBJ2-5; perhaps TRBD2 as D (5 bases). V was trimmed by 6 bases and J by 5 bases, leaving 19 bases between them. The CDR3 is 14 amino acids. Per the germline V gene, CDR1 is DFQATT and CDR2 is SNEGSKA (reference sequence). The CDR3 reads CSAPPTGRPETQYF. The CDR3 nucleotides are TGCAGTGCACCCCCGACTGGGAGACCGGAGACCCAGTACTTC.

This clonotype showed up just a few times. V usage is TRBV7-2 and J usage is TRBJ2-1, with D possibly matching TRBD2 (7 bases). Germline V gene lookup returns CDR1 SGHTA and CDR2 FQGNSA. Trimming left V 0 bases short and J 10 bases short, with 19 bases between. The CDR3 is 16 amino acids. The CDR3 sequence: CASSLAGGGGQGEQFF. In nucleotides, the CDR3 is TGTGCCAGCAGCTTAGCCGGTGGCGGGGGCCAAGGAGAGCAGTTCTTC.

This clonotype was counted only a few times. The rearrangement links TRBV5-1 to TRBJ2-7, with D perhaps given as TRBD1 or TRBD2 (6 bases each). Trimming cost V 3 bases and J 2 bases, with 15 bases left between them. The CDR3 loop spans 15 amino acids. The germline V gene has CDR1 SGHRS and CDR2 YFSETQ. The CDR3 nucleotides read TGCGCCAGCAGCTCCCTAGGGGGGCCTCCCTACGAGCAGTACTTC. It yields the protein CASSSLGGPPYEQYF. Together with reference TRBV5-1 and TRBJ2-7, the CDR3 gives the full variable domain: KAGVTQTPRYLIKTRGQQVTLSCSPISGHRSVSWYQQTPGQGLQFLFEYFSETQRNKGNFPGRFSGRQFSNSRSEMNVSTLELGDSALYLCASSSLGGPPYEQYFGPGTRLTVT.

This clonotype occurred a few times. The rearrangement joins TRBV27 to TRBJ1-6; no clear D gene. The CDR3 contains 16 residues. V gave up 3 bases and J gave up 0 bases, with 9 bases separating them. Germline CDR1 is MNHEY and CDR2 is SMNVEV (reference sequence). The CDR3 DNA sequence: TGTGCCAGCAGTTTTGAGGCCAGCTCCTATAATTCACCCCTCCACTTT. It encodes CASSFEASSYNSPLHF.

This clonotype was counted a few times. The chain recombines TRBV30 with TRBJ2-1; D remains unclear. Germline V lookup: CDR1 GTSNPN, CDR2 SVGIG (reference sequence). Between the trimmed V and J ends, which lost 2 bases and 2 bases, there was a span of 10 bases. The CDR3 consists of 14 residues. CDR3 DNA: TGTGCCTGGAGTCGGTCGTCAGCCTACAATGAGCAGTTCTTC. Protein product: CAWSRSSAYNEQFF.

The chain carries TRBV20-1 and TRBJ2-1; TRBD2 matches at 12 bases. V shed 2 bases and J 12 bases; nucleotides not matched to a gene: 5. The germline CDR1 and CDR2 sequences are DFQATT and SNEGSKA (reference sequence). The CDR3 sequence is 13 residues long. CDR3 coding DNA: TGCAGTGCTAGACTAGCGGGGGGGCGTGGGCAGTTCTTC. Translated, it gives CSARLAGGRGQFF.

This clonotype appeared many times. The chain employs TRBV12-3 or TRBV12-4 and TRBJ2-1, with 7 bases matching TRBD2. The J segment lost 9 bases and the V segment lost 2 bases, leaving 4 bases of the junction unmatched. The CDR3 contains 13 residues. CDR3 sequence: CASSLTSVGEQFF. The CDR3 DNA sequence: TGTGCCAGCAGTTTAACTAGCGTCGGTGAGCAGTTCTTC.

The chain recombines TRBV20-1 with TRBJ1-6; no clear D gene. Deletions cut 2 bases from V and 2 bases from J, with 13 bases between. The CDR3 contains 16 residues. CDR1 and CDR2 (germline): DFQATT, SNEGSKA (reference sequence). The CDR3 sequence: CSARSDGGTYNSPLHF. The DNA of the CDR3 is TGCAGTGCTAGATCAGACGGAGGAACCTATAATTCACCCCTCCACTTT.

The chain links TRBV3-1 to TRBJ2-7; TRBD2 aligns across 10 bases. CDR1 is LGHDT and CDR2 is YNNKEL in the germline V gene (reference sequence). Trimming took 2 bases from V and 7 from J; bases not matched to a gene: 5. The CDR3 is 14 residues long. This CDR3 reads CASSQTSGEREQYF. The DNA of the CDR3 is TGTGCCAGCAGCCAAACTAGCGGGGAAAGGGAGCAGTACTTC.